These 21 T cell receptor beta chains were sequenced from one sample in a study of cytomegalovirus exposure and HLA in healthy donors. 13 Jbeta primers and 60 Vbeta primers were used for the PCR. Assay used: immunoSEQ multiplex PCR; TCRdb lists only in-frame clones, some missing. The sample comprises 150,000 to 200,000 clones, approximately 85% of which are singletons, and about 2.2% rests with the top ten. The sequencing sample was made of PBMCs. The receptors originated from a woman aged 45-65 years in good health and CMV-seronegative.

The genes are TRBV5-6 and TRBJ2-7, with D possibly being TRBD1 (5 bases). This CDR3 contains 14 residues. Germline-derived CDR1 and CDR2 are SGHDT and YYEEEE. V was clipped by 6 bases and J by 3 bases, with 16 bases between them. The CDR3 here is CASTQRQILYEQYF. CDR3 nucleotides: TGTGCCAGCACCCAACGACAGATTCTCTACGAGCAGTACTTC.

V is TRBV18 and J is TRBJ2-1; weak D call: TRBD1 (5 bases). The germline CDR1 and CDR2 sequences are KGHSH and LQKENI. The CDR3 length is 15 residues. With 3 bases removed from V and 4 bases from J, the gap between germline ends came to 13 bases. CDR3 residues: CASSPDRTTYNEQFF. The CDR3 coding sequence is TGTGCCAGCTCACCTGACAGAACAACTTACAATGAGCAGTTCTTC.

The CDR3 here is CASQSRQGGTDTQYF. For the CDR3, the DNA is TGTGCCAGCCAATCCAGGCAAGGGGGCACAGATACGCAGTATTTT. This rearrangement joins TRBV11-2 to TRBJ2-3; perhaps TRBD1 as D (5 bases). From germline, CDR1 is SGHAT and CDR2 FQNNGV. CDR3 length: 15 amino acids. V lost 8 bases, J lost 1 base, and 16 bases lay in between.

This clone was observed a handful of times. The V and J genes are TRBV6-5 and TRBJ2-3; 7 bases align to TRBD2. The junction had 5 bases not matched to a gene; V was cut back by 5 bases and J by 0 bases. Per germline, CDR1 MNHEY and CDR2 SVGAGI. CDR3 length: 15 amino acids. The CDR3 DNA reads TGTGCCAGCAGTGGGCTAGCGGCTAGCACAGATACGCAGTATTTT. Its protein is CASSGLAASTDTQYF.

The V gene is TRBV4-2, the J gene TRBJ2-7, with TRBD2 as a possible D gene (5 bases). V dropped 4 bases and J dropped 9 bases, with 10 bases sitting between them. This CDR3 spans 11 amino acids. Per germline, CDR1 LGHNA and CDR2 YNFKEQ. The CDR3 is CASSPGFGQYF. The DNA for the CDR3 is TGTGCCAGCAGCCCGGGATTCGGGCAGTACTTC.

The chain couples TRBV5-1 to TRBJ1-2; 8 bases map to TRBD1. The germline V gene encodes CDR1 SGHRS and CDR2 YFSETQ. This CDR3 is 13 amino acids long. V dropped 3 bases and J dropped 6; count of bases not matched to a gene: 4. The CDR3 DNA sequence: TGCGCCAGCAGCTCTGGACAGGGCCATGGCTACACCTTC. Translation: CASSSGQGHGYTF.

The chain joins TRBV10-1 to TRBJ2-5, with 8 bases aligning to TRBD2. The V gene end was trimmed by 5 bases and the J gene end by 5 bases; junction bases not matched to a gene: 7. Germline CDR1 and CDR2: WNHNN and SYGVQD (reference sequence). This CDR3 has 14 residues. The CDR3 nucleotides are TGCGCCAGCAGTCTTAGCGGGAATGAGGAGACCCAGTACTTC. Translated: CASSLSGNEETQYF.

The chain links TRBV7-9 to TRBJ1-5; a possible D gene is TRBD1 (5 bases). Germline lookup yields CDR1 SEHNR and CDR2 FQNEAQ (reference sequence). The V end lost 5 bases, the J end lost 2 bases, and 13 bases lay between the germline ends. The CDR3 loop spans 15 amino acids. CDR3 in DNA: TGTGCCAGCAGCCCCCCTGGGGCAGGCAATCAGCCCCAGCATTTT. It specifies CASSPPGAGNQPQHF.

V is TRBV28 and J is TRBJ2-5; D not resolved. The germline CDR1 and CDR2 sequences are MDHEN and SYDVKM. The CDR3 loop spans 13 amino acids. V was shortened by 7 bases and J by 5 bases, with 14 bases between the two germline ends. In DNA, the CDR3 is TGTGCCAGCAATAGTGCGGCTAGGGAGACCCAGTACTTC. It codes for CASNSAARETQYF.

V gene TRBV6-5 combines with J gene TRBJ1-1; D uncertain. The CDR3 totals 13 residues. Germline V lookup: CDR1 MNHEY, CDR2 SVGAGI. The V end lost 6 bases, the J end lost 1 base, and 9 bases lay between the germline ends. CDR3 nucleotides: TGTGCCAGCAGCTTGACAACGAACACTGAAGCTTTCTTT. Translating it yields CASSLTTNTEAFF.

The rearrangement links TRBV1 to TRBJ2-7; whether TRBD2, the table's D call, matches the DNA was not checked. TRBV1 is a documented pseudogene. The CDR3 is 17 residues long. The CDR3: CTSSSSPGLAGPYEQYF. The CDR3 DNA reads TGCACCAGCAGCTCCAGCCCGGGACTAGCGGGACCTTACGAGCAGTACTTC.

The genes are TRBV28 and TRBJ2-7; 8 nucleotides match TRBD2. Trimming cost V 6 bases and J 1 base; bases outside gene matches: 8. Germline lookup yields CDR1 MDHEN and CDR2 SYDVKM. CDR3 length: 15 residues. The CDR3: CASRLERGPSYEQYF. DNA of the CDR3: TGTGCCAGCAGGTTAGAGCGGGGGCCTTCCTACGAGCAGTACTTC.

This rearrangement joins TRBV7-9 to TRBJ1-5; a weak D match, TRBD1 (5 bases). The ends were cut back, 2 bases at V and 0 bases at J, with 11 bases in the middle. The CDR3 loop spans 16 amino acids. Germline V gene data show CDR1 as SEHNR and CDR2 as FQNEAQ (reference sequence). Here the CDR3 reads CASSLLRDYSNQPQHF. The DNA of the CDR3 is TGTGCCAGCAGCTTACTCAGGGATTATAGCAATCAGCCCCAGCATTTT.

The chain's CDR3 is CAISSLYEQYF. CDR3 nucleotide sequence: TGTGCCATCAGCTCCCTCTACGAGCAGTACTTC. V usage is TRBV10-3 and J usage is TRBJ2-7; D not certain. The CDR3 covers 11 residues. The germline gives CDR1 ENHRY, CDR2 SYGVKD. V lost 6 bases, J lost 3 bases, and 6 bases lay in between.

This clone was found a few times. J is TRBJ2-3 and V is TRBV27, with D hard to call. V lost 6 bases and J lost 0, with 16 bases in between. The CDR3 covers 16 residues. Looked up from germline, CDR1 is MNHEY and CDR2 is SMNVEV (reference sequence). CDR3 protein: CASSSRQRLSTDTQYF. CDR3 DNA: TGTGCCAGCAGCTCCCGCCAGCGCCTTAGCACAGATACGCAGTATTTT.

The rearrangement links TRBV9 to TRBJ2-2; the D gene is possibly TRBD2 (5 bases). Germline CDR1 reads SGDLS; CDR2 reads YYNGEE. Trimming left V 1 base short and J 2 bases short, with 9 bases between. CDR3 size: 15 residues. CDR3 sequence reads: CASSVREGNTGELFF. The CDR3 DNA sequence: TGTGCCAGCAGCGTACGAGAGGGAAACACCGGGGAGCTGTTTTTT.

The chain carries TRBV7-2 and TRBJ2-3; TRBD2 is a possible D gene (6 bases). In germline, CDR1 is SGHTA, CDR2 FQGNSA. Trimming removed 5 bases at V and 5 bases at J, with 14 bases between. CDR3 length: 14 amino acids. DNA of the CDR3: TGTGCCAGCAGCCCTCAGACCGGGGGAGATACGCAGTATTTT. This codes for CASSPQTGGDTQYF.

The chain carries TRBV11-3 and TRBJ2-7; no firm D call. The CDR3 runs to 14 residues. Per germline, CDR1 SGHNT and CDR2 YENEEA. V lost 1 base and J 5 bases, leaving 12 bases between the germline ends. This chain's CDR3 is CASSLVLFVDEQYF. The CDR3 region has the DNA TGTGCCAGCAGCTTAGTATTATTCGTAGACGAGCAGTACTTC.

CDR3 in DNA: TGTGCCAGCAGCCGAGCGGGGTACAATGAGCAGTTCTTC. It codes for CASSRAGYNEQFF. The rearrangement uses TRBV6-1 and TRBJ2-1, with 7 bases that match TRBD2. Germline lookup yields CDR1 MNHNS and CDR2 SASEGT. There are 13 residues in the CDR3. V lost 6 bases to trimming and J lost 4 bases; unmatched junction nucleotides: 3.

V and J are TRBV28 and TRBJ2-1; 10 positions match TRBD2. Per the germline V gene, CDR1 is MDHEN and CDR2 is SYDVKM. Losses at the gene ends were 1 base for V and 7 bases for J; bases not matched to a gene: 4. CDR3 size: 15 residues. CDR3 coding DNA: TGTGCCAGCAGTTTATTCTCTAGCGGGAGAAATGAGCAGTTCTTC. Translated: CASSLFSSGRNEQFF.

The CDR3 loop reads CASSLGGHYGYTF. CDR3 nucleotides: TGTGCCAGCAGCTTGGGGGGGCACTATGGCTACACCTTC. The V call is TRBV5-6, the J call TRBJ1-2; tentative D call: TRBD1 (6 bases). The CDR3 length is 13 residues. Germline-derived CDR1 and CDR2 are SGHDT and YYEEEE. Trimming took 0 bases from V and 3 from J, leaving 6 bases between them.